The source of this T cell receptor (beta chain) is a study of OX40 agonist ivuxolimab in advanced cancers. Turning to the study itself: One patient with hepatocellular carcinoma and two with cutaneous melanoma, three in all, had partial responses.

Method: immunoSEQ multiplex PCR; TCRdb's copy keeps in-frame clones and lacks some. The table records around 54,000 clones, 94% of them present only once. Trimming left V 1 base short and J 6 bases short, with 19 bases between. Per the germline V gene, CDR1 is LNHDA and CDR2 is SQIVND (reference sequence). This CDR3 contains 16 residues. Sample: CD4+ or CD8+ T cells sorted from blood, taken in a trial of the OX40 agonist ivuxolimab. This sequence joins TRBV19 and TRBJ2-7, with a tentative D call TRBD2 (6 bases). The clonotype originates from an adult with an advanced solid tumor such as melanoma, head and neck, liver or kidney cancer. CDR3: CASSIVPPALGGEQYF. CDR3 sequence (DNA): TGTGCCAGTAGTATAGTACCCCCCGCGTTGGGGGGCGAGCAGTACTTC.